One sample yielded the 27 T cell receptor beta chains listed below, sequenced in a study of T-cell reconstitution after alpha-beta-depleted transplantation in children. Unique molecular identifiers were incorporated during preparation of the TCRbeta library. TCRdb analysed the PCR reads with MiXCR anew, one entry per CDR3 protein. This sample has hundreds of thousands of distinct CDR3 sequences; roughly 9.1% occur once, and the top ten carry roughly a third. The source was PBMCs, mostly from graft donor cells, collected 360 days after TCRalphabeta/CD19-depleted stem cell transplant. The receptors stem from a male patient between 2 and 15 years old who had a stem cell transplant for acute myeloid leukemia, so the T cells may come from the graft donor.

At least ten counts were recorded for this clonotype. The rearrangement joins TRBV20-1 to TRBJ2-5, with 10 bases matching TRBD1. CDR1 is DFQATT and CDR2 is SNEGSKA in the germline V gene (reference sequence). V was pared by 5 bases and J by 4 bases, with 4 bases of the junction left unmatched. The CDR3 runs to 13 residues. The CDR3 DNA reads as TGCAGTGCTCGACAGGGGGCTCGAGAGACCCAGTACTTC. Its protein is CSARQGARETQYF.

This rearrangement joins TRBV2 to TRBJ2-7, with TRBD2 as a possible D gene (6 bases). Per the germline V gene, CDR1 is SNHLY and CDR2 is FYNNEI. The CDR3 runs to 15 residues. The ends were cut back, 7 bases at V and 3 bases at J, with 19 bases in the middle. CDR3 sequence: CASIRDSSVYYEQYF. The CDR3 region has the DNA TGTGCCAGCATTCGGGACTCCTCTGTTTACTACGAGCAGTACTTC.

This clonotype came up a few times. The chain recombines TRBV5-1 with TRBJ2-3; D is unresolved. Germline V CDR1 and CDR2: SGHRS, YFSETQ. The V end was cut by 3 bases, the J end by 0 bases, with 8 bases between. The CDR3 consists of 14 residues. The CDR3: CASSYRVSTDTQYF. CDR3 bases: TGCGCCAGCAGCTATAGAGTGAGCACAGATACGCAGTATTTT.

The rearrangement joins TRBV6-5 to TRBJ1-1, with D hard to call. Per the germline V gene, CDR1 is MNHEY and CDR2 is SVGAGI. V was pared by 3 bases and J by 1 base, with 15 bases between. This CDR3 contains 16 residues. Here the CDR3 reads CASSYRRLARNTEAFF. The CDR3 DNA reads TGTGCCAGCAGTTATCGGAGGTTAGCTAGGAACACTGAAGCTTTCTTT.

This clonotype was detected ten times or more. The chain's CDR3 is CASSQVFGNYNEQFF. The CDR3 bases are TGTGCCAGCAGCCAAGTGTTCGGGAACTACAATGAGCAGTTCTTC. V usage is TRBV4-2 and J usage is TRBJ2-1; D is perhaps TRBD2 (5 bases). Trimming removed 1 base at V and 3 bases at J, with 10 bases between. CDR3 size: 15 residues. Germline CDR1 reads LGHNA; CDR2 reads YNFKEQ.

Here the CDR3 reads CSVDVVSGDGRSYEQYV. CDR3 nucleotides: TGCAGCGTTGACGTGGTATCGGGGGATGGCCGCTCCTACGAGCAGTACGTC. The rearrangement joins TRBV29-1 to TRBJ2-7; tentative D call: TRBD2 (6 bases). Germline V gene data show CDR1 as SQVTM and CDR2 as ANQGSEA. V shed 3 bases and J shed 0 bases, with 21 bases lying between them. The CDR3 totals 17 residues.

This clonotype showed up just once. The rearrangement links TRBV5-1 to TRBJ2-3; 7 bases align to TRBD2. The ends lost 1 base at V and 8 bases at J; junction bases unmatched: 13. This CDR3 is 16 amino acids long. Germline CDR1 and CDR2: SGHRS and YFSETQ. CDR3 bases: TGCGCCAGCAGCTTGTCCCAGCGGGATAAAAGAAGTACGCAGTATTTT. Residues: CASSLSQRDKRSTQYF.

This clonotype was detected a few times. The rearrangement links TRBV12-3 or TRBV12-4 to TRBJ1-5; D call uncertain. The germline V and J ends were trimmed by 3 bases and 5 bases, with 11 bases remaining between them. This CDR3 has 14 amino acids. As DNA, the CDR3 is TGTGCCAGCAGTTTTAATTACGGGGATCAGCCCCAGCATTTT. Protein: CASSFNYGDQPQHF.

This clonotype was found many times. The chain is built from TRBV9 and TRBJ2-3; D might be TRBD1 (5 bases). Germline V CDR1 and CDR2: SGDLS, YYNGEE. The CDR3 has 13 residues. Trimming took off 7 bases at V and 3 bases at J, with 12 bases between the two ends. As DNA, the CDR3 is TGTGCCAGCGACAGACAAGGGACAGATACGCAGTATTTT. Amino acid sequence: CASDRQGTDTQYF.

This rearrangement joins TRBV5-1 to TRBJ2-1, with 15 bases identical to TRBD2. This CDR3 has 14 amino acids. V gave up 3 bases and J gave up 13 bases; unmatched junction bases: 5. Per germline, CDR1 SGHRS and CDR2 YFSETQ. CDR3 in DNA: TGCGCCAGCAGCTGGACTAGCGGGGGGGTTTATCAGTTCTTC. Translated, it gives CASSWTSGGVYQFF.

This clonotype occurred many times. V gene TRBV24-1 combines with J gene TRBJ2-1; 9 bases agree with TRBD1. V shed 6 bases and J 12 bases; nucleotides not matched to a gene: 5. The germline V gene has CDR1 KGHDR and CDR2 SFDVKD. This CDR3 comprises 12 residues. The CDR3 loop is CATSPGTGRQFF. CDR3 DNA: TGTGCCACCAGTCCCGGGACAGGGAGGCAGTTCTTC.

This clonotype has more than one count but fewer than ten. This chain uses TRBV11-2 with TRBJ2-2; unclear D gene. The V gene lost 5 bases and the J gene lost 4 bases, with 20 bases spanning the gap. CDR3 length: 17 amino acids. Germline loops: CDR1 SGHAT, CDR2 FQNNGV. In DNA form, the CDR3 reads TGTGCCAGCAGCGACGCGATAGGAACGGCGCCCACCGGGGAGCTGTTTTTT. This sequence encodes CASSDAIGTAPTGELFF.

Only a few counts were recorded for this clonotype. V and J are TRBV29-1 and TRBJ2-1, with D uncertain. The germline V gene has CDR1 SQVTM and CDR2 ANQGSEA. The CDR3 covers 13 residues. Trimming shortened V by 6 bases and J by 6 bases, and 15 bases separated the two germline ends. CDR3 protein: CSVGREGINEQFF. Here the CDR3 DNA reads TGCAGCGTCGGACGCGAAGGGATCAATGAGCAGTTCTTC.

This clonotype has a handful of counts. The rearrangement joins TRBV29-1 to TRBJ1-2; 8 bases are shared with TRBD1. Losses at the gene ends were 6 bases for V and 5 bases for J; bases not matched to a gene: 8. In germline, CDR1 is SQVTM, CDR2 ANQGSEA. The CDR3 is 13 amino acids. CDR3: CSVWDRPSYGYTF. The CDR3 nucleotides are TGCAGCGTGTGGGACAGGCCCTCTTATGGCTACACCTTC.

This clonotype turned up a few times. The chain's CDR3 is CASSADGSSYNEQFF. DNA for the CDR3: TGCGCCAGCAGTGCGGACGGAAGCTCCTACAATGAGCAGTTCTTC. V gene TRBV5-1 combines with J gene TRBJ2-1; D uncertain. The CDR3 sequence is 15 residues long. Trimming stripped 5 bases from V and 0 bases from J, with 12 bases between. Germline V lookup: CDR1 SGHRS, CDR2 YFSETQ.

The sample holds a few counts of this clonotype. This chain links TRBV12-3 or TRBV12-4 with TRBJ2-7, with TRBD2 as a possible D gene (6 bases). V lost 3 bases and J lost 2, with 17 bases in between. The length of the CDR3 is 16 residues. CDR3 residues: CASSFGGTVHTYEQYF. The CDR3 DNA reads TGTGCCAGCAGTTTCGGCGGGACGGTTCATACCTACGAGCAGTACTTC.

This clonotype was recorded at least ten times. The chain recombines TRBV12-3 or TRBV12-4 with TRBJ2-2; no clear D. The V end lost 0 bases, the J end lost 6 bases, and 8 bases lay between the germline ends. This CDR3 is built from 14 residues. CDR3 in amino acids: CASSLALGAGELFF. DNA for the CDR3: TGTGCCAGCAGTTTAGCGCTTGGGGCCGGGGAGCTGTTTTTT.

A few counts support this clonotype. The rearrangement links TRBV4-3 to TRBJ2-3; D is unresolved. This CDR3 comprises 15 residues. Trimming left V 1 base short and J 2 bases short, with 10 bases between. Per germline, CDR1 LGHNA and CDR2 YSLEER. CDR3 DNA: TGCGCCAGCAGCCAAGGGTGGCCCAACACAGATACGCAGTATTTT. This sequence encodes CASSQGWPNTDTQYF.

This clonotype was detected many times. The chain employs TRBV5-1 and TRBJ2-3, with 13 bases that match TRBD2. The germline gives CDR1 SGHRS, CDR2 YFSETQ. This CDR3 comprises 18 residues. Germline trimming cut 5 bases from V and 2 bases from J; bases unmatched to any gene: 11. CDR3 sequence reads: CASRLGLAGELYTDTQYF. CDR3 coding DNA: TGCGCCAGCAGGTTAGGACTAGCGGGGGAACTATACACAGATACGCAGTATTTT.

This clonotype was detected ten times or more. DNA for the CDR3: TGTGCCAGCAGTCACCGAAATCTAGCGGAAAAATACAATGAGCAGTTCTTC. Amino acid sequence: CASSHRNLAEKYNEQFF. This chain joins TRBV6-5 and TRBJ2-1; TRBD2 agrees at 7 bases. Germline CDR1 reads MNHEY; CDR2 reads SVGAGI. Trimming at V came to 5 bases and at J to 4 bases, leaving 14 bases not matched to a gene. The CDR3 extends over 17 amino acids.

This clonotype has just a few counts. V gene TRBV10-3 combines with J gene TRBJ2-7; 8 nucleotides match TRBD2. V shed 4 bases, J shed 4 bases, and the junction held 3 bases outside the gene matches. The V gene's germline CDR1 is ENHRY and CDR2 SYGVKD. There are 13 residues in the CDR3. The CDR3 nucleotides read TGTGCCATCAGTGCGGGACTAGTTTACGAGCAGTACTTC. Encoded protein: CAISAGLVYEQYF.

The CDR3 loop is CASSRRLDISNEQFF. In DNA form, the CDR3 reads TGCGCCAGCAGCAGAAGACTAGATATCTCAAATGAGCAGTTCTTC. The chain couples TRBV5-1 to TRBJ2-1, with D maybe TRBD2 (6 bases). With 4 bases removed from V and 7 bases from J, the gap between germline ends came to 18 bases. This CDR3 comprises 15 residues. The germline V gene encodes CDR1 SGHRS and CDR2 YFSETQ.

This clonotype showed up many times. The gene calls are TRBV5-1 and TRBJ1-1, with no clear D. The CDR3 totals 13 residues. CDR1 is SGHRS, CDR2 YFSETQ, per germline. Trimming removed 1 base at V and 4 bases at J, with 8 bases between. The CDR3 reads CASSLSGFTEAFF. The CDR3, as DNA: TGCGCCAGCAGCTTGTCGGGTTTCACTGAAGCTTTCTTT.

The gene calls are TRBV7-9 and TRBJ1-4; unclear D gene. Germline-derived CDR1 and CDR2 are SEHNR and FQNEAQ (reference sequence). V shed 7 bases and J shed 5 bases, with 11 bases lying between them. CDR3 size: 13 residues. The CDR3 nucleotides are TGTGCCAGCATCGAAGGTGGAAATGAAAAACTGTTTTTT. Translating it yields CASIEGGNEKLFF.

This clonotype was seen ten or more times. The V call is TRBV6-2 or TRBV6-3, the J call TRBJ2-2; D possibly matches TRBD1 or TRBD2 (6 bases each). The CDR3 extends over 14 amino acids. The germline CDR1 and CDR2 sequences are MNHEY and SVGEGT. V lost 6 bases and J lost 5, with 13 bases in between. CDR3 sequence (DNA): TGTGCCAGCAGGAAGAGGGGGGAGACCGGGGAGCTGTTTTTT. Protein product: CASRKRGETGELFF.

This clonotype was detected ten times or more. This sequence joins TRBV29-1 and TRBJ2-7; the D gene is possibly TRBD2 (5 bases). Germline-derived CDR1 and CDR2 are SQVTM and ANQGSEA. The V gene lost 0 bases and the J gene lost 3 bases, with 9 bases spanning the gap. This CDR3 region has 13 residues. The CDR3 DNA reads TGCAGCGTTGAAGATCTGGCGGGCTACGAGCAGTACTTC. Amino acids: CSVEDLAGYEQYF.

This clonotype appeared many times. The J gene is TRBJ2-3, the V gene TRBV20-1; TRBD2 agrees at 12 bases. The CDR3 runs 15 residues. Germline-derived CDR1 and CDR2 are DFQATT and SNEGSKA (reference sequence). The trim removed 6 bases at V and 2 bases at J, leaving 6 bases unmatched. As DNA, the CDR3 is TGCAGTGCCACTGGGACTAGCGGGTTCACAGATACGCAGTATTTT. Amino acids: CSATGTSGFTDTQYF.